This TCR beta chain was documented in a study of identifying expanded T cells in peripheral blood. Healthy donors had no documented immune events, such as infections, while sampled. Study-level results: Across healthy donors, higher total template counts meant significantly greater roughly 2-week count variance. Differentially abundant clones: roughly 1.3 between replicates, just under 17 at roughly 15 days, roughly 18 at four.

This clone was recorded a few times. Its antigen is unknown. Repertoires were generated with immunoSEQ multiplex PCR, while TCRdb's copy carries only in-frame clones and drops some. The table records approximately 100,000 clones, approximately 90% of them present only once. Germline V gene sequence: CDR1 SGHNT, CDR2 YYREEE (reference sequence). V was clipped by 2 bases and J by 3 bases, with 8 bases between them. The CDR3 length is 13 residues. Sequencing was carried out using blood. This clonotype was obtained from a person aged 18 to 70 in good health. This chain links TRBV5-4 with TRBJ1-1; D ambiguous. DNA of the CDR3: TGTGCCAGCAGCTTTGATAGAGACACTGAAGCTTTCTTT. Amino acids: CASSFDRDTEAFF.